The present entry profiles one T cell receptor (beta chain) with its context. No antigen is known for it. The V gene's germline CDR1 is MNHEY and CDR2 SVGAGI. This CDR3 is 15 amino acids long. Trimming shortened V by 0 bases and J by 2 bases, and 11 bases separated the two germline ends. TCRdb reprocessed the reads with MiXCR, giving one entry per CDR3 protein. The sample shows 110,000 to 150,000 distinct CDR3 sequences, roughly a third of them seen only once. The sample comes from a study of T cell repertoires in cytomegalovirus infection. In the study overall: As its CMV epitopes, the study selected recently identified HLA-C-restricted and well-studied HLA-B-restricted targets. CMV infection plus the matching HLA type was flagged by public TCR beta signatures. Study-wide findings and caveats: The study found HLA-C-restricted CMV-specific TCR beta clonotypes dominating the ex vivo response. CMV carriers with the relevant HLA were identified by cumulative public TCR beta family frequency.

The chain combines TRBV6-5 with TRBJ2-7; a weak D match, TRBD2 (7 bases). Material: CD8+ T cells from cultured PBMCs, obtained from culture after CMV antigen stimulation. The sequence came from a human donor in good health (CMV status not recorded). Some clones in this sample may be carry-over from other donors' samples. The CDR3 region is CASSYSIGGPYEQYF. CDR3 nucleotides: TGTGCCAGCAGTTACTCGATCGGGGGGCCCTACGAGCAGTACTTC.